The 3 T cell receptor beta chains listed next were all sequenced from one sample in a study of T-cell memory formation after mild COVID-19. TCRdb reanalysed the 5' RACE reads using MiXCR and keeps one entry per CDR3 protein. Here the sample spans about 430,000 distinct CDR3 sequences, roughly 17% being singletons. The specimen sequenced was PBMCs or a T cell subset sorted from them (not recorded which). The origin of the receptors is a man younger than 35 who had mild COVID-19 (a few samples of this study predate the infection). Cell type and time point are not known.

The chain links TRBV6-2 or TRBV6-3 to TRBJ2-7, with 7 bases fitting TRBD1. V trimming: 6 bases; J trimming: 5 bases; junction bases outside the gene matches: 7. The CDR3 has 13 residues. The germline V gene has CDR1 MNHEY and CDR2 SVGEGT. The CDR3 spells CASRLSGGDEQYV. The CDR3 DNA follows: TGTGCCAGCAGGCTCTCAGGGGGAGACGAGCAGTACGTC.

J is TRBJ2-1 and V is TRBV7-3; 12 bases are shared with TRBD2. The CDR3 extends over 16 amino acids. V dropped 5 bases and J dropped 7; count of bases not matched to a gene: 9. Germline V CDR1 and CDR2: SGHTA, FQGTGA. CDR3 loop: CASSISLAGGLNEQFF. CDR3 bases: TGTGCCAGCAGCATCTCACTAGCGGGGGGCCTTAATGAGCAGTTCTTC.

The CDR3 bases are TGTGCCAGCAGAGCTCGTAAAGAGCTGTTTTTT. Its translation is CASRARKELFF. J is TRBJ2-2 and V is TRBV6-2 or TRBV6-3; D not certain. V gave up 6 bases and J gave up 11 bases, with 10 bases separating them. The CDR3 is made up of 11 amino acids. Germline V lookup: CDR1 MNHEY, CDR2 SVGEGT.